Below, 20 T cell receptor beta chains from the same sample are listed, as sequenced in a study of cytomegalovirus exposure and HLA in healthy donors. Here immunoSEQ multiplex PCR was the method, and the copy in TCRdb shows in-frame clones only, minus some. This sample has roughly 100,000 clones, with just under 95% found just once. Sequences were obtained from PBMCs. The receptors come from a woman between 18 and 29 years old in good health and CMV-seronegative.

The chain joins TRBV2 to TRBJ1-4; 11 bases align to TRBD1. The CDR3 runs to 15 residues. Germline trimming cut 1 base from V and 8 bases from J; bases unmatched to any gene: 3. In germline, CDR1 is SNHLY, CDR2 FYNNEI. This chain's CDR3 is CASSEVGQGVEKLFF. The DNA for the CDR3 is TGTGCCAGCAGTGAAGTGGGACAGGGGGTGGAAAAACTGTTTTTT.

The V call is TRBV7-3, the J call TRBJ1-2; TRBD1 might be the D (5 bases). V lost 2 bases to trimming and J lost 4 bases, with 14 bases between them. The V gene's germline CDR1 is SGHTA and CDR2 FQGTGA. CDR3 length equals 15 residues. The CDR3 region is CASSLLYGGVYGYTF. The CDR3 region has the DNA TGTGCCAGCAGCTTACTTTACGGGGGGGTCTATGGCTACACCTTC.

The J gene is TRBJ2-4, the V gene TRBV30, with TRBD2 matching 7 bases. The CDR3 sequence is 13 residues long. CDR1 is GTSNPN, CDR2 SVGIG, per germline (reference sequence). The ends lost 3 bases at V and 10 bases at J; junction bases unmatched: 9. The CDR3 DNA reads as TGTGCCTGGAGCGTGGGAGGGAGTTATATTCAGTACTTC. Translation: CAWSVGGSYIQYF.

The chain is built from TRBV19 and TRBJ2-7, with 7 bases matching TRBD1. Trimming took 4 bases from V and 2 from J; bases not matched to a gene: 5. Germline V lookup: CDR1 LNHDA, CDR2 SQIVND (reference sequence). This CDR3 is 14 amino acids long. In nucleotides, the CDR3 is TGTGCCAGTAGTAACCAGGGGGAGACCTACGAGCAGTACTTC. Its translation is CASSNQGETYEQYF.

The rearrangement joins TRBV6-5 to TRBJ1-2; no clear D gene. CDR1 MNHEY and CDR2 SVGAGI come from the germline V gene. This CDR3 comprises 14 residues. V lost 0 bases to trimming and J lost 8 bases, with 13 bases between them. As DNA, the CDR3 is TGTGCCAGCAGTTACTCCACACCCAGCGGGGGCTACACCTTC. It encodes CASSYSTPSGGYTF.

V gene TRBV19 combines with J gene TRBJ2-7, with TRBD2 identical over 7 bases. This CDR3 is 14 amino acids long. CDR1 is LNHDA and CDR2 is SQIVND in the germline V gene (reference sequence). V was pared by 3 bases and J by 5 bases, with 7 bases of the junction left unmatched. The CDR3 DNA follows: TGTGCCAGTAGTATTGGCGGGAGTCAGAACGAGCAGTACTTC. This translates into CASSIGGSQNEQYF.

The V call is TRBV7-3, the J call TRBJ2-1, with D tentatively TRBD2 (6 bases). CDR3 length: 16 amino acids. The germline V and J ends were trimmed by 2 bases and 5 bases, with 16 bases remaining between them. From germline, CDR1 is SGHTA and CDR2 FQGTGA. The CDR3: CASSLYGRGVDNEQFF. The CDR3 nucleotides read TGTGCCAGCAGCTTATATGGGCGGGGAGTCGACAATGAGCAGTTCTTC.

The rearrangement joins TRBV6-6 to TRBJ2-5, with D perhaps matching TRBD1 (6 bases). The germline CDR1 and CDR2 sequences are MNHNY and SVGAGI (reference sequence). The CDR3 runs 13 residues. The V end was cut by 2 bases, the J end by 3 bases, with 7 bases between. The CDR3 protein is CASSYGQKETQYF. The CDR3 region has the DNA TGTGCCAGCAGTTACGGACAGAAAGAGACCCAGTACTTC.

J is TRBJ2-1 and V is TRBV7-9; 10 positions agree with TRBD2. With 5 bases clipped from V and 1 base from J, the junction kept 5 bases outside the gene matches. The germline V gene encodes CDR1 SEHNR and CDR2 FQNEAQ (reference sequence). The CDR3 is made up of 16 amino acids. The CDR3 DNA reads TGTGCCAGCAGCCCAAGTAGCGGGAGGTCCTACAATGAGCAGTTCTTC. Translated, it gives CASSPSSGRSYNEQFF.

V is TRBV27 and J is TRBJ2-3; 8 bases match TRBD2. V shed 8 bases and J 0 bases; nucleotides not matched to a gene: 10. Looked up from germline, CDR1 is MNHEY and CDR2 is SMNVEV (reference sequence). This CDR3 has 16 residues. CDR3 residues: CASRPRLAKSTDTQYF. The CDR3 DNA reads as TGTGCCAGCCGCCCCAGACTAGCGAAGAGCACAGATACGCAGTATTTT.

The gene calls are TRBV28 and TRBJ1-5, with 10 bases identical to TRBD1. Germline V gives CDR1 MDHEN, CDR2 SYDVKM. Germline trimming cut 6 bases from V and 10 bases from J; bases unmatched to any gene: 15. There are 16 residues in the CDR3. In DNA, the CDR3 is TGTGCCAGCAGCAAAGTAGGACAGGGGGGCAGTCGACCCCAGCATTTT. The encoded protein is CASSKVGQGGSRPQHF.

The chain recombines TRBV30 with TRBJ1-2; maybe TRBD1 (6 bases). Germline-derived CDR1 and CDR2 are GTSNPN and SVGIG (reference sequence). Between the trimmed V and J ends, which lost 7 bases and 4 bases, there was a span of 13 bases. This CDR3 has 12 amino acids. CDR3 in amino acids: CALTGGIYGYTF. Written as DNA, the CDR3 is TGTGCCTTGACAGGTGGAATCTATGGCTACACCTTC.

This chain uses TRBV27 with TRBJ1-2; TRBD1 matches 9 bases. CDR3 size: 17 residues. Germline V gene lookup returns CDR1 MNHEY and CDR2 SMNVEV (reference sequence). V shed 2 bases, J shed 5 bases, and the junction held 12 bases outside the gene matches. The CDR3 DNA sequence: TGTGCCAGCAGTTTAGCATTTAAACAGGGGGCAGGGTATGGCTACACCTTC. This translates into CASSLAFKQGAGYGYTF.

This chain's CDR3 is CAWGGEPRETQYF. The DNA of the CDR3 is TGTGCCTGGGGGGGGGAGCCAAGGGAGACCCAGTACTTC. V is TRBV28 and J is TRBJ2-5; 7 bases line up with TRBD2. Looked up from germline, CDR1 is MDHEN and CDR2 is SYDVKM. Trimming took 11 bases from V and 5 from J; bases not matched to a gene: 11. The CDR3 sequence is 13 residues long.

CDR3 DNA: TGTGCCAGCAGTTTATCCGGGGACAGGGGGCGCGAGCAGTACTTC. Its protein is CASSLSGDRGREQYF. The chain recombines TRBV27 with TRBJ2-7; 12 bases are shared with TRBD1. J gave up 6 bases and V 0 bases, and 3 bases lay outside the gene matches. Germline CDR1 reads MNHEY; CDR2 reads SMNVEV (reference sequence). The CDR3 extends over 15 amino acids.

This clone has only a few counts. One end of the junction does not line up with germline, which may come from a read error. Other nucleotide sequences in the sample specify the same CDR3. The CDR3, as DNA: TGCAGCGTAGAAGGGCCAACTAGCGGGGACTACGAGCAGTACTTC. It translates to CSVEGPTSGDYEQYF. The chain joins TRBV29-1 to TRBJ2-7, with 10 bases that match TRBD2. There are 15 residues in the CDR3. The V gene's germline CDR1 is SQVTM and CDR2 ANQGSEA.

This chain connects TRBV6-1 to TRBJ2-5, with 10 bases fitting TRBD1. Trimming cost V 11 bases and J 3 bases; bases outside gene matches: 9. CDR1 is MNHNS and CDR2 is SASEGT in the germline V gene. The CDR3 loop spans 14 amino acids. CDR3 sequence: CAARDRGLEETQYF. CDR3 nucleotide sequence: TGTGCCGCCCGGGACAGGGGCCTTGAAGAGACCCAGTACTTC.

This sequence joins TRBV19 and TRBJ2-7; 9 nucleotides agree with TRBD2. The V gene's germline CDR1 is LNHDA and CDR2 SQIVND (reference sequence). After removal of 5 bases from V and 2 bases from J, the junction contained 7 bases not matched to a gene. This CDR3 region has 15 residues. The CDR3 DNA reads TGTGCCAGTAGTGCTAGACTAGCGGCAACCTACGAGCAGTACTTC. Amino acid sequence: CASSARLAATYEQYF. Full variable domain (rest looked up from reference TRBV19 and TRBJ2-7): DGGITQSPKYLFRKEGQNVTLSCEQNLNHDAMYWYRQDPGQGLRLIYYSQIVNDFQKGDIAEGYSVSREKKESFPLTVTSAQKNPTAFYLCASSARLAATYEQYFGPGTRLTVT.

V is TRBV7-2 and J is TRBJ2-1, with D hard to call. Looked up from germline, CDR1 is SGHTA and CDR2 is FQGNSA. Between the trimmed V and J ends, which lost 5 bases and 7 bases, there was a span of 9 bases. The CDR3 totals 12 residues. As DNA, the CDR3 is TGTGCCAGCAGCACCGGTAGTAATGAGCAGTTCTTC. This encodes CASSTGSNEQFF.

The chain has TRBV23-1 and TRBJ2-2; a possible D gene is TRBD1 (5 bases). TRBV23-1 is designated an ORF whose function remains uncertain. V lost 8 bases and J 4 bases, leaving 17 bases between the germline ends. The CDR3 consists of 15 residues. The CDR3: CASATWTCGTGELFF. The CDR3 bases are TGCGCCAGCGCGACCTGGACATGCGGCACCGGGGAGCTGTTTTTT.